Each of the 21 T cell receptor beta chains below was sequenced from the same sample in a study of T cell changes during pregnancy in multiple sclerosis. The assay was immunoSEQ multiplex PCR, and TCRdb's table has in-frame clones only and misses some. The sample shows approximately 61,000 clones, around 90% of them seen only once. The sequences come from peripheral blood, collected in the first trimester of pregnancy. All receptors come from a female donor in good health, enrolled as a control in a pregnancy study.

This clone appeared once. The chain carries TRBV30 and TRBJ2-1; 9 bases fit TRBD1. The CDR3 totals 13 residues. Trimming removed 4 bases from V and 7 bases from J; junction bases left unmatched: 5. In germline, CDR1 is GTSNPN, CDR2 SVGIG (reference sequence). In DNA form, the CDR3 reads TGTGCCTGGAACACAGGGGGCAGAAATGAGCAGTTCTTC. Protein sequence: CAWNTGGRNEQFF.

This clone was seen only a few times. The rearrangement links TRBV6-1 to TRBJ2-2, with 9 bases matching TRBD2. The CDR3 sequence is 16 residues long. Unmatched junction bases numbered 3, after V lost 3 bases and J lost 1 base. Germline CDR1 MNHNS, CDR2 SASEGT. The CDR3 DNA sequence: TGTGCCAGCAGTGACTGGACTAGCGTGAACACCGGGGAGCTGTTTTTT. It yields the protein CASSDWTSVNTGELFF.

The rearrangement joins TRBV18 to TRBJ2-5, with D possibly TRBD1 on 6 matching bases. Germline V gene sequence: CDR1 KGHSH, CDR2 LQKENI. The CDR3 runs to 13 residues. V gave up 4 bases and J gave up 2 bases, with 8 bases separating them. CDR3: CASSRTDQETQYF. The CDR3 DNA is TGTGCCAGCTCACGGACAGATCAAGAGACCCAGTACTTC.

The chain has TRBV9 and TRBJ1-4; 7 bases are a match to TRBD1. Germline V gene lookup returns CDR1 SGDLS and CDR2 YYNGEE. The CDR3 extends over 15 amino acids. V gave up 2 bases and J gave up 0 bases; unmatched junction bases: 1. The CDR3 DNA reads TGTGCCAGCAGCGTCGGGACAGCAACTAATGAAAAACTGTTTTTT. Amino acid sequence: CASSVGTATNEKLFF.

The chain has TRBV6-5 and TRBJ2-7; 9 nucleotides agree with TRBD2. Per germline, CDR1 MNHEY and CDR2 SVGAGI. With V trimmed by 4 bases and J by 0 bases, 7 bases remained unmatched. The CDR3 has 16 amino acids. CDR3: CASSWSSGSGSYEQYF. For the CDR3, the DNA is TGTGCCAGCAGTTGGAGTAGCGGGAGTGGCTCCTACGAGCAGTACTTC.

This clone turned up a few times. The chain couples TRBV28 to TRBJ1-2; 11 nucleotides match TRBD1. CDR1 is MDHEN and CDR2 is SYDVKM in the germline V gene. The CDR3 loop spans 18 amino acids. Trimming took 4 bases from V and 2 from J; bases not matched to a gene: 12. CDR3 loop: CASSWTGGAGYGNYGYTF. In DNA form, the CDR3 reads TGTGCCAGCAGTTGGACAGGGGGCGCGGGCTATGGGAACTATGGCTACACCTTC.

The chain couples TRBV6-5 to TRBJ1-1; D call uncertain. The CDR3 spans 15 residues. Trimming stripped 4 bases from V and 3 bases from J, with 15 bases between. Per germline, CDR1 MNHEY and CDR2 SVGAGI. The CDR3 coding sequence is TGTGCCAGCAGTTCCGGGCAGCTCGGGGACACTGAAGCTTTCTTT. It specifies CASSSGQLGDTEAFF.

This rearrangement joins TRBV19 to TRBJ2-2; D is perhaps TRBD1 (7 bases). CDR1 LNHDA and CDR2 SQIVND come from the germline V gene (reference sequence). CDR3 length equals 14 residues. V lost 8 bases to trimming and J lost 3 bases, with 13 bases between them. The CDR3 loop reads CASRDREDTGELFF. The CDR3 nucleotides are TGTGCCAGTCGTGACAGGGAGGACACCGGGGAGCTGTTTTTT.

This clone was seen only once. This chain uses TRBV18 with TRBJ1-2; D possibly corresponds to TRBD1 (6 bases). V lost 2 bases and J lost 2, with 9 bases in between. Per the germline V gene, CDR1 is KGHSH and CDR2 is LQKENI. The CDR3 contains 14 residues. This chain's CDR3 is CASSPGGANYGYTF. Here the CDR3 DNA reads TGTGCCAGCTCACCAGGGGGCGCGAACTATGGCTACACCTTC.

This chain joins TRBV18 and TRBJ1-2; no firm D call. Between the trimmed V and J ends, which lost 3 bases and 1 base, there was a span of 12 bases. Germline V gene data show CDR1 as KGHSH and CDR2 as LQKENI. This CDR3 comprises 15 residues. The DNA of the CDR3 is TGTGCCAGCTCACCGGCGGCGGAGCTTAACTATGGCTACACCTTC. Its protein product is CASSPAAELNYGYTF.

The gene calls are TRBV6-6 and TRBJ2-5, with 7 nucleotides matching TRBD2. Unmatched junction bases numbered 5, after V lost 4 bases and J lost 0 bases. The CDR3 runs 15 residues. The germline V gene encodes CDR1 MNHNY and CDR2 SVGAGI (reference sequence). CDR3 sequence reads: CASSFPAGNQETQYF. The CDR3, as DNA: TGTGCCAGCAGTTTCCCAGCGGGGAACCAAGAGACCCAGTACTTC.

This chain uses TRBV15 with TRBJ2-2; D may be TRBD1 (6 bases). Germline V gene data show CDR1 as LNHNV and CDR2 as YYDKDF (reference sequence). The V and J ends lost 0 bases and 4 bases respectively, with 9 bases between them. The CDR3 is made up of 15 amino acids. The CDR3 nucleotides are TGTGCCACCAGCAGAGAGGGGGCTAGCACCGGGGAGCTGTTTTTT. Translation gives CATSREGASTGELFF.

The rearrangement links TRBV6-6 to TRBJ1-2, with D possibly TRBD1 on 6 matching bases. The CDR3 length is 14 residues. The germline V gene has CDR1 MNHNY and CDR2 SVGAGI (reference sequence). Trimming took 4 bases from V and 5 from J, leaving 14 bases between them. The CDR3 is CASSSDSAGYGYTF. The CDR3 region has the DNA TGTGCCAGCAGTTCGGACAGTGCTGGGTATGGCTACACCTTC.

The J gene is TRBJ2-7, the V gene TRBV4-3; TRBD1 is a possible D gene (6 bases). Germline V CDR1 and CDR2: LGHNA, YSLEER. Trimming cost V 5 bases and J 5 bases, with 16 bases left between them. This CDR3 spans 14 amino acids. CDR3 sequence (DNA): TGCGCCAGCAGCTCCCGACAGGCGAGCGACGAGCAGTACTTC. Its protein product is CASSSRQASDEQYF.

The CDR3 DNA follows: TGTGCCAGCAGCCAAGAAGAGGCCGGGGAGCTGTTTTTT. Protein product: CASSQEEAGELFF. V and J are TRBV4-2 and TRBJ2-2; D uncertain. Trimming cost V 0 bases and J 6 bases, with 5 bases left between them. Germline-derived CDR1 and CDR2 are LGHNA and YNFKEQ. The CDR3 extends over 13 amino acids.

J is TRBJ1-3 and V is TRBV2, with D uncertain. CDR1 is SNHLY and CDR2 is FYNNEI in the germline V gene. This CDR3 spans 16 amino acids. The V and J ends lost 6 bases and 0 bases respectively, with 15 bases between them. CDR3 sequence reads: CASSLSADGSGNTIYF. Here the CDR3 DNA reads TGTGCCAGCAGCCTCAGCGCGGATGGCTCTGGAAACACCATATATTTT. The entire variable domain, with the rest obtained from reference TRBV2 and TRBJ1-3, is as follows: EPEVTQTPSHQVTQMGQEVILRCVPISNHLYFYWYRQILGQKVEFLVSFYNNEISEKSEIFDDQFSVERPDGSNFTLKIRSTKLEDSAMYFCASSLSADGSGNTIYFGEGSWLTVV.

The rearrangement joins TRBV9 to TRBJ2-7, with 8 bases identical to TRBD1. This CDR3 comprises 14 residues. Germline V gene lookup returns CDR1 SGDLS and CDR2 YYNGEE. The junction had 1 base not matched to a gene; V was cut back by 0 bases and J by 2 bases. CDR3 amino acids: CASSVEDRAYEQYF. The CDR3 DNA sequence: TGTGCCAGCAGCGTAGAGGACAGGGCCTACGAGCAGTACTTC.

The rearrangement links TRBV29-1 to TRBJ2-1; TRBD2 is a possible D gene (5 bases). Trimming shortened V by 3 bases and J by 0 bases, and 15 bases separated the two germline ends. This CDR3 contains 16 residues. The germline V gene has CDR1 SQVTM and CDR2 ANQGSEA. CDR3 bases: TGCAGCGTTGAGCCTAGCAGCCAAAACTCCTACAATGAGCAGTTCTTC. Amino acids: CSVEPSSQNSYNEQFF.

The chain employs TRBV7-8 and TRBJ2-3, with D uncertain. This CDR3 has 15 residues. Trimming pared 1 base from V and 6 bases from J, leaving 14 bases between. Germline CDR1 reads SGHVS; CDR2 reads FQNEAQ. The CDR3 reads CASSLVERSPDTQYF. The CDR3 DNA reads TGTGCCAGCAGCTTAGTCGAACGGTCCCCGGATACGCAGTATTTT.

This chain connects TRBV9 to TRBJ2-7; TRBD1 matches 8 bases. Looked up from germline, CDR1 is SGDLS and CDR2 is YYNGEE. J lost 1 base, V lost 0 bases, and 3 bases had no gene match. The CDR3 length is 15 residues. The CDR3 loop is CASSVGQGASYEQYF. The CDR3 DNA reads TGTGCCAGCAGCGTAGGGCAGGGGGCTTCCTACGAGCAGTACTTC.

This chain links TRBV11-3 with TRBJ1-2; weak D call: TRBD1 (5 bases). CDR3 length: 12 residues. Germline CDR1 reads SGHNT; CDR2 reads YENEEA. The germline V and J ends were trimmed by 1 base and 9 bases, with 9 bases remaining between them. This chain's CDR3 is CASSLGPGSYTF. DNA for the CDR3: TGTGCCAGCAGCTTAGGGCCAGGGAGCTACACCTTC. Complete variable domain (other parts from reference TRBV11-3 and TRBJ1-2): EAGVVQSPRYKIIEKKQPVAFWCNPISGHNTLYWYLQNLGQGPELLIRYENEEAVDDSQLPKDRFSAERLKGVDSTLKIQPAELGDSAVYLCASSLGPGSYTFGSGTRLTVV.